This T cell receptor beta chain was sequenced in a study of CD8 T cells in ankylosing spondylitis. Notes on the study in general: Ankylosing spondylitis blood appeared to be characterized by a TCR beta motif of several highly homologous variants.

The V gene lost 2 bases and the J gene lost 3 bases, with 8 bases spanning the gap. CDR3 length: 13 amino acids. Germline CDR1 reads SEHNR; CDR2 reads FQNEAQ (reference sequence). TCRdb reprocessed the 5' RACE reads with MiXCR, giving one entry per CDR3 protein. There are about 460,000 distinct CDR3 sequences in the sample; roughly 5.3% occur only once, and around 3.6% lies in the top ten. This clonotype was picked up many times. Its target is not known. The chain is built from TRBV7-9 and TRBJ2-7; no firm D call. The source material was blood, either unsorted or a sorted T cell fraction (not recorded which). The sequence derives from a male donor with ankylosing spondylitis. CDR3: CASSLLSGYEQYF. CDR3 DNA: TGTGCCAGCAGCTTACTCTCCGGCTACGAGCAGTACTTC.